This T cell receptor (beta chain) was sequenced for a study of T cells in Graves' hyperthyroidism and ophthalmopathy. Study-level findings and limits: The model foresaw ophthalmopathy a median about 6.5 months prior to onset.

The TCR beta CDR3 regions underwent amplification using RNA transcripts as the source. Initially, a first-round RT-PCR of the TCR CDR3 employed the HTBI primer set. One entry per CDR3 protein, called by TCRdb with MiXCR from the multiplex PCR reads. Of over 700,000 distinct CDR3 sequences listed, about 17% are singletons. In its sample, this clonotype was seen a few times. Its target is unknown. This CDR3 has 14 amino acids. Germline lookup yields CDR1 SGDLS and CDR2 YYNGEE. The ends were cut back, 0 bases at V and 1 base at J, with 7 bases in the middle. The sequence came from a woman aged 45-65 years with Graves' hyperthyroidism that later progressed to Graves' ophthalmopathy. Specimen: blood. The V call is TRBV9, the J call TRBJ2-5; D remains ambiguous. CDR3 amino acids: CASSVGHVQETQYF. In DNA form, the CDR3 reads TGTGCCAGCAGCGTAGGGCACGTCCAAGAGACCCAGTACTTC.